This T cell receptor (beta chain) was observed in a study of cytomegalovirus exposure and HLA in healthy donors. This CDR3 spans 14 amino acids. Germline-derived CDR1 and CDR2 are SGHTA and FQGNSA. Trimming pared 2 bases from V and 3 bases from J, leaving 10 bases between. The method was immunoSEQ multiplex PCR; TCRdb's version includes in-frame clones alone and lacks a portion of them. This sample carries 100,000 to 150,000 clones, approximately 95% of them seen once, and the ten largest clones take about 1.7%. The chain links TRBV7-2 to TRBJ1-2; no clear D gene. This clonotype was sampled from a man aged 18 to 29 in good health and CMV-seronegative. Sequencing was performed on PBMCs. The CDR3, as DNA: TGTGCCAGCAGCTTAATTGGCCAGGACTATGGCTACACCTTC. It codes for CASSLIGQDYGYTF.